The 16 T cell receptor beta chains below all came from one sample that was sequenced in a study of T-cell reconstitution after alpha-beta-depleted transplantation in children. The TCRbeta library incorporated unique molecular identifiers. TCRdb re-analysed the PCR reads in MiXCR, keeping a single row per CDR3 protein. The sample yields tens of thousands of distinct CDR3 sequences, more than 5% seen once. Source: PBMCs, mostly from graft donor cells, taken 60 days after TCRalphabeta/CD19-depleted stem cell transplant. The receptors stem from a female patient between 2 and 15 years old who had a stem cell transplant for aplastic anemia, so the T cells may come from the graft donor.

To note about this clonotype: Given a much more abundant clone one base away, this may be a read error. The chain joins TRBV2 to TRBJ2-1, with a possible D match to TRBD2 (8 bases). This CDR3 region has 14 residues. Germline V CDR1 and CDR2: SNHLY, FYNNEI. CDR3 coding DNA: TGTGTCAGCAGGGGGTTAGCGGGGAGGAATGAGCAGTTCTTC. It codes for CVSRGLAGRNEQFF.

This clonotype was counted at least ten times. The CDR3 is CASRGLAALNEQFF. The CDR3 DNA reads TGTGCCAGCAGAGGGCTAGCGGCCCTCAATGAGCAGTTCTTC. This chain links TRBV2 with TRBJ2-1; 7 bases map to TRBD2. This CDR3 has 14 residues. With 6 bases clipped from V and 6 bases from J, the junction kept 8 bases outside the gene matches. The germline V gene encodes CDR1 SNHLY and CDR2 FYNNEI.

This clonotype was detected many times. The chain carries TRBV20-1 and TRBJ2-7, with D unclear. Trimming left V 1 base short and J 2 bases short, with 21 bases between. In germline, CDR1 is DFQATT, CDR2 SNEGSKA (reference sequence). The CDR3 has 17 amino acids. CDR3 coding DNA: TGCAGTGCTAGAGGGTTATGGTTCGACCATATGCCCTACGAGCAGTACTTC. Protein sequence: CSARGLWFDHMPYEQYF.

About this clonotype: One end of the junction fails to match germline, which may point to a read error. The chain carries TRBV6-6 and TRBJ2-3; no clear D. The CDR3 loop spans 14 amino acids. Germline-derived CDR1 and CDR2 are MNHNY and SVGAGI (reference sequence). In DNA, the CDR3 is TGTGCCTGCAGTTTCCTTTACCGCACAGATACGCAGTATTTT. Its protein product is CACSFLYRTDTQYF.

About this clonotype itself: A much larger clone is a single base away; this may be a read error. The chain carries TRBV10-3 and TRBJ1-5, with TRBD1 matching 8 bases. This CDR3 has 17 residues. The V gene end was trimmed by 6 bases and the J gene end by 2 bases; junction bases not matched to a gene: 12. The V gene's germline CDR1 is ENHRY and CDR2 SYGVKD. The CDR3 here is CAISPDRALTGNQPQHF. DNA for the CDR3: TGTGCCATCAGCCCGGACAGGGCCCTTACTGGCAATCAGCCCCAGCATTTT.

In its sample, this clonotype was seen many times. The genes are TRBV5-8 and TRBJ2-2; TRBD1 might be the D (5 bases). Germline V gene sequence: CDR1 SGHTS, CDR2 YDEGEE. The CDR3 has 14 amino acids. Trimming stripped 5 bases from V and 5 bases from J, with 13 bases between. The CDR3 protein is CASSYGHKTGELFF. In DNA form, the CDR3 reads TGTGCCAGCAGTTACGGACACAAGACCGGGGAGCTGTTTTTT. Combining the CDR3 with reference TRBV5-8 and TRBJ2-2 gives the whole variable domain EAGVTQSPTHLIKTRGQQATLRCSPISGHTSVYWYQQALGLGLQFLLWYDEGEERNRGNFPPRFSGRQFPNYSSELNVNALELEDSALYLCASSYGHKTGELFFGEGSRLTVL.

In DNA, the CDR3 is TGTGCCAGCAGTCCGACCGGTGTAAATTCACCCCTCCACTTT. This translates into CASSPTGVNSPLHF. The chain uses TRBV6-5 and TRBJ1-6; no clear D. Trimming took off 5 bases at V and 7 bases at J, with 12 bases between the two ends. CDR3 length: 14 amino acids. Germline CDR1 MNHEY, CDR2 SVGAGI.

Worth noting for this clonotype: A much larger clonotype is one base distant, so this may be a read error. The gene calls are TRBV7-6 and TRBJ1-2, with D perhaps TRBD1 (5 bases). Germline CDR1 and CDR2: SGHVS and FNYEAQ. The CDR3 is made up of 15 amino acids. Written as DNA, the CDR3 is TGTCCCAGCAGCCCCACCGCGGGGCAGAGCTATGGCTACACCTTC. Residues: CPSSPTAGQSYGYTF.

This clonotype was seen many times. This chain joins TRBV29-1 and TRBJ1-5; D unclear. This CDR3 is built from 14 residues. CDR1 and CDR2 (germline): SQVTM, ANQGSEA. Between the trimmed V and J ends, which lost 7 bases and 0 bases, there was a span of 13 bases. CDR3 sequence (DNA): TGCAGCGCCAAGGAGGGTGATAGCAATCAGCCCCAGCATTTT. It is translated as CSAKEGDSNQPQHF.

This clonotype was counted many times. The V call is TRBV10-3, the J call TRBJ1-2; D remains unclear. This CDR3 comprises 19 residues. CDR1 is ENHRY, CDR2 SYGVKD, per germline. V shed 0 bases and J shed 4 bases, with 24 bases lying between them. Written as DNA, the CDR3 is TGTGCCATCAGTGAGTCAAGGGCCAGTTCAAGTTTTACCTTCTATGGCTACACCTTC. This translates into CAISESRASSSFTFYGYTF.

In this sample, this clonotype turned up a few times. CDR3 nucleotides: TGTGCCAGCAGTTCCATGGGATTCGGTAGCCTGGGGAACACTGAAGCTTTCTTT. Translated, it gives CASSSMGFGSLGNTEAFF. This chain links TRBV6-6 with TRBJ1-1, with D uncertain. This CDR3 is built from 18 residues. CDR1 and CDR2 from the germline V gene are MNHNY and SVGAGI (reference sequence). Trimming shortened V by 4 bases and J by 1 base, and 22 bases separated the two germline ends.

Points on this clonotype: With a much larger clone just one base away, this may be a read error. This sequence joins TRBV5-1 and TRBJ2-3; 11 bases map to TRBD2. The CDR3 spans 16 residues. CDR1 is SGHRS and CDR2 is YFSETQ in the germline V gene. CDR3: CARSSRTSGSTDTQYF. DNA for the CDR3: TGCGCCCGCAGCTCCCGGACTAGCGGGAGCACAGATACGCAGTATTTT.

This clonotype was recorded many times. This chain joins TRBV9 and TRBJ2-5, with a tentative D call TRBD1 (6 bases). V lost 3 bases, J lost 9 bases, and 21 bases lay in between. Germline V CDR1 and CDR2: SGDLS, YYNGEE. This CDR3 has 15 amino acids. The CDR3 DNA is TGTGCCAGCAGCGCTACTCAGGGGCCCATCTTGGCCCAGTACTTC. Protein: CASSATQGPILAQYF.

There are many counts of this clonotype. V gene TRBV19 combines with J gene TRBJ2-7; D not certain. V was trimmed by 2 bases and J by 4 bases, leaving 6 bases between them. The CDR3 has 12 residues. The germline V gene encodes CDR1 LNHDA and CDR2 SQIVND (reference sequence). The CDR3 nucleotides are TGTGCCAGTAGTATAAGACTTTACGAGCAGTACGTC. It specifies CASSIRLYEQYV.

This clonotype came up many times. The chain joins TRBV12-3 or TRBV12-4 to TRBJ1-4; D call uncertain. The CDR3 is 15 residues long. V was trimmed by 5 bases and J by 3 bases, leaving 13 bases between them. The CDR3 loop reads CASSVSGGANEKLFF. CDR3 nucleotides: TGTGCCAGCAGTGTTTCGGGTGGAGCTAATGAAAAACTGTTTTTT.

This clonotype came up many times. This chain links TRBV20-1 with TRBJ1-6, with a possible D match to TRBD1 (6 bases). The CDR3 has 12 residues. CDR1 and CDR2 from the germline V gene are DFQATT and SNEGSKA (reference sequence). V was pared by 6 bases and J by 4 bases, with 7 bases between. CDR3 nucleotide sequence: TGCAGTGCCAGGGGTTATAATTCACCCCTCCACTTT. This codes for CSARGYNSPLHF.